What follows are 18 T cell receptor beta chains derived from one specimen sequenced in a study of T-cell memory formation after mild COVID-19. TCRdb re-analysed the 5' RACE reads in MiXCR, keeping a single row per CDR3 protein. The data contain some 120,000 distinct CDR3 sequences, more than 15% of them singletons. The sequencing sample was made of PBMCs or a T cell subset sorted from them (not recorded which). These receptor sequences come from a man between 18 and 35 years old who had mild COVID-19 (a few samples of this study predate the infection). Cell type and time point are not known.

The gene calls are TRBV25-1 and TRBJ2-5, with 11 bases matching TRBD1. The ends lost 6 bases at V and 2 bases at J; junction bases unmatched: 8. CDR1 and CDR2 (germline): MGHDK, SYGVNS. The CDR3 length is 16 residues. The CDR3 sequence is CASSRRWDRGQETQYF. CDR3 DNA sequence: TGTGCCAGCAGCCGACGATGGGACAGGGGGCAAGAGACCCAGTACTTC. Together with reference TRBV25-1 and TRBJ2-5, the CDR3 gives the full variable domain: EADIYQTPRYLVIGTGKKITLECSQTMGHDKMYWYQQDPGMELHLIHYSYGVNSTEKGDLSSESTVSRIRTEHFPLTLESARPSHTSQYLCASSRRWDRGQETQYFGPGTRLLVL.

This clonotype showed up just once. The gene calls are TRBV30 and TRBJ2-3; D call uncertain. V gave up 0 bases and J gave up 1 base, with 5 bases separating them. The length of the CDR3 is 13 residues. Germline V CDR1 and CDR2: GTSNPN, SVGIG (reference sequence). The CDR3 loop reads CAWSVKGTDTQYF. The CDR3 DNA sequence: TGTGCCTGGAGTGTAAAAGGCACAGATACGCAGTATTTT.

The chain couples TRBV24-1 to TRBJ2-2; perhaps TRBD1 as D (6 bases). Germline V gene sequence: CDR1 KGHDR, CDR2 SFDVKD. Trimming shortened V by 3 bases and J by 1 base, and 8 bases separated the two germline ends. The CDR3 has 15 amino acids. CDR3 in amino acids: CATSDRTVNTGELFF. CDR3 DNA: TGTGCCACCAGTGATCGGACAGTGAACACCGGGGAGCTGTTTTTT.

There are a few counts of this clonotype. The rearrangement links TRBV5-4 to TRBJ2-5, with a possible D match to TRBD2 (6 bases). Germline V CDR1 and CDR2: SGHNT, YYREEE (reference sequence). The CDR3 loop spans 15 amino acids. Trimming stripped 0 bases from V and 5 bases from J, with 14 bases between. CDR3 in amino acids: CASSLASGGSETQYF. Written as DNA, the CDR3 is TGTGCCAGCAGCTTGGCAAGTGGGGGGTCGGAGACCCAGTACTTC.

This chain uses TRBV7-6 with TRBJ2-1, with TRBD2 identical over 13 bases. With 3 bases clipped from V and 8 bases from J, the junction kept 4 bases outside the gene matches. The CDR3 loop spans 15 amino acids. Germline assignment: CDR1 SGHVS and CDR2 FNYEAQ. The CDR3 sequence: CASSFGTSGVDEQFF. The CDR3 DNA is TGTGCCAGCAGCTTCGGGACTAGCGGGGTCGATGAGCAGTTCTTC.

V gene TRBV6-6 combines with J gene TRBJ2-3; tentative D call: TRBD1 (6 bases). Germline V gene lookup returns CDR1 MNHNY and CDR2 SVGAGI (reference sequence). The V end was cut by 2 bases, the J end by 5 bases, with 17 bases between. This CDR3 is built from 16 residues. The CDR3 region is CASSYGPGDLRDTQYF. Written as DNA, the CDR3 is TGTGCCAGCAGTTACGGACCAGGGGATCTGCGAGATACGCAGTATTTT.

The genes are TRBV24-1 and TRBJ1-2; no firm D call. Trimming cost V 3 bases and J 7 bases, with 14 bases left between them. Germline assignment: CDR1 KGHDR and CDR2 SFDVKD. The CDR3 spans 14 residues. CDR3: CATSDPPASRGYTF. The CDR3, as DNA: TGTGCCACCAGTGATCCTCCCGCGTCCCGTGGCTACACCTTC.

In this sample, this clonotype turned up many times. The chain has TRBV29-1 and TRBJ2-1, with D unresolved. With 1 base removed from V and 12 bases from J, the gap between germline ends came to 22 bases. Germline V gene lookup returns CDR1 SQVTM and CDR2 ANQGSEA. The CDR3 is 15 amino acids. The CDR3: CSVEGTGPPGIGQFF. CDR3 DNA sequence: TGCAGCGTTGAAGGCACCGGACCCCCCGGTATAGGGCAGTTCTTC.

The rearrangement joins TRBV4-3 to TRBJ1-2, with D perhaps matching TRBD1 (5 bases). The CDR3 covers 14 residues. V lost 3 bases, J lost 8 bases, and 16 bases lay in between. The germline V gene encodes CDR1 LGHNA and CDR2 YSLEER. The CDR3 nucleotides are TGCGCCAGCAGCCATTCGAGGGCAGGGAGCGGCTACACCTTC. Protein product: CASSHSRAGSGYTF.

This clonotype was counted a few times. This chain connects TRBV29-1 to TRBJ1-1; D possibly corresponds to TRBD1 (5 bases). Germline values: CDR1 SQVTM, CDR2 ANQGSEA. Trimming cost V 8 bases and J 1 base, with 17 bases left between them. The CDR3 consists of 14 residues. The CDR3 loop reads CSHLGFRGNTEAFF. Here the CDR3 DNA reads TGCAGCCACCTGGGGTTTAGGGGGAACACTGAAGCTTTCTTT. The full variable domain, in which reference TRBV29-1 and TRBJ1-1 provide the parts outside the CDR3, is SAVISQKPSRDICQRGTSLTIQCQVDSQVTMMFWYRQQPGQSLTLIATANQGSEATYESGFVIDKFPISRPNLTFSTLTVSNMSPEDSSIYLCSHLGFRGNTEAFFGQGTRLTVV.

This chain's CDR3 is CASSLGGWAADTQYF. Here the CDR3 DNA reads TGTGCCAGCAGCTTAGGAGGGTGGGCTGCAGATACGCAGTATTTT. The chain links TRBV7-9 to TRBJ2-3, with a weak D call TRBD2 (5 bases). The germline V gene has CDR1 SEHNR and CDR2 FQNEAQ (reference sequence). This CDR3 region has 15 residues. Between the trimmed V and J ends, which lost 1 base and 4 bases, there was a span of 12 bases.

The chain links TRBV5-1 to TRBJ2-1, with D perhaps matching TRBD2 (6 bases). V was trimmed by 1 base and J by 9 bases, leaving 11 bases between them. Germline CDR1 and CDR2: SGHRS and YFSETQ. This CDR3 has 13 residues. The CDR3 loop is CASSLTGVVEQFF. The CDR3, as DNA: TGCGCCAGCAGCTTGACGGGGGTGGTTGAGCAGTTCTTC.

In its sample, this clonotype was seen a few times. The chain is built from TRBV12-3 or TRBV12-4 and TRBJ1-1; D is uncertain. CDR3 length equals 12 residues. V was trimmed by 3 bases and J by 2 bases, leaving 4 bases between them. The CDR3 spells CASSFDNTEAFF. The CDR3 coding sequence is TGTGCCAGCAGTTTCGATAACACTGAAGCTTTCTTT.

V gene TRBV4-3 combines with J gene TRBJ2-3; D is possibly TRBD2 (7 bases). The germline CDR1 and CDR2 sequences are LGHNA and YSLEER. This CDR3 is 17 amino acids long. V lost 4 bases, J lost 4 bases, and 21 bases lay in between. CDR3 in amino acids: CASSRALGGRGADTQYF. CDR3 DNA: TGCGCCAGCAGCCGAGCTTTGGGGGGCCGGGGGGCAGATACGCAGTATTTT.

The chain employs TRBV20-1 and TRBJ2-7; D possibly corresponds to TRBD2 (6 bases). The ends were cut back, 3 bases at V and 6 bases at J, with 15 bases in the middle. CDR1 and CDR2 (germline): DFQATT, SNEGSKA (reference sequence). This CDR3 comprises 13 residues. The CDR3 region has the DNA TGCAGTGCTAGGGAGGGCGCTGCGCCCGAGCAGTACGTC. Translated, it gives CSAREGAAPEQYV.

A few counts support this clonotype. The rearrangement links TRBV4-3 to TRBJ1-5; D call uncertain. There are 15 residues in the CDR3. Germline loops: CDR1 LGHNA, CDR2 YSLEER. Trimming shortened V by 0 bases and J by 6 bases, and 12 bases separated the two germline ends. The DNA for the CDR3 is TGCGCCAGCAGCCAAGAACCCACAGACTCTCAGCCCCAGCATTTT. Translated, it gives CASSQEPTDSQPQHF.

This clonotype has only a few counts. The chain couples TRBV6-2 or TRBV6-3 to TRBJ2-5, with D possibly TRBD1 on 6 matching bases. CDR3 size: 14 residues. V was shortened by 5 bases and J by 5 bases, with 15 bases between the two germline ends. Germline assignment: CDR1 MNHEY and CDR2 SVGEGT. CDR3 loop: CASSPEGGRETQYF. The CDR3 DNA is TGTGCCAGCAGTCCCGAAGGGGGTAGGGAGACCCAGTACTTC.

This clonotype has only a few counts. CDR3 amino acids: CASSYRVSPLHF. The CDR3 coding sequence is TGTGCCAGCAGTTACAGGGTTTCACCCCTCCACTTT. The V gene is TRBV6-2 or TRBV6-3, the J gene TRBJ1-6; D is unclear. CDR3 size: 12 residues. Trimming shortened V by 2 bases and J by 9 bases, and 5 bases separated the two germline ends. Per germline, CDR1 MNHEY and CDR2 SVGEGT.